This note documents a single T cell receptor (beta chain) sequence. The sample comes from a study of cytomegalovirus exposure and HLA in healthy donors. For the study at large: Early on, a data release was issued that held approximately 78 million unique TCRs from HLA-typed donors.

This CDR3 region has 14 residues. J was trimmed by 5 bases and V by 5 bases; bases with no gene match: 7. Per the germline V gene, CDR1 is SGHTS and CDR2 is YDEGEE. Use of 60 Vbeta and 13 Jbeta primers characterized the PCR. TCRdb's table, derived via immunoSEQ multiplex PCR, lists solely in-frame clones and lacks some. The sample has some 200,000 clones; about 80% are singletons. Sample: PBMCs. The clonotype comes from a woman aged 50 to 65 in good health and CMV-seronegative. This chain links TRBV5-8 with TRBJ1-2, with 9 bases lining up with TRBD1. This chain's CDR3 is CASRPTGGGYGYTF. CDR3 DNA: TGTGCCAGCAGACCAACAGGGGGCGGATATGGCTACACCTTC.